This T cell receptor beta chain was found in a study of blood T cell repertoires in COVID-19. Across the study: Samples representing acute and convalescent COVID-19 were sourced from the United States, Italy and Spain. The analysed material was cDNA or gDNA that came from T cells, B-cell-depleted T cells, or PBMCs.

The CDR3 consists of 16 residues. Unmatched junction bases numbered 8, after V lost 5 bases and J lost 4 bases. The germline V gene has CDR1 MNHEY and CDR2 SMNVEV (reference sequence). Enrollees, about 18 to 89 years old, lived in some 24 US areas. TCRdb's copy holds only in-frame clones and misses some; the assay was immunoSEQ multiplex PCR. The repertoire holds 350,000 to 550,000 clones, around nine tenths seen once, with roughly 1.8% in the top ten. This sequence joins TRBV27 and TRBJ2-1; 10 positions agree with TRBD2. The sequencing sample was made of PBMCs or T cells enriched from blood (not recorded which). The sequence was obtained from a woman aged 18 to 35 with acute COVID-19. The CDR3, as DNA: TGTGCCAGCAGTCCGTCGTGGACTAGCGGATACAATGAGCAGTTCTTC. This gives the protein CASSPSWTSGYNEQFF.